The 30 T cell receptor beta chains below were found in one sample sequenced in a study of T cell responses to AZD1222 COVID-19 vaccine. Assay used: immunoSEQ multiplex PCR; TCRdb lists only in-frame clones, some missing. The sample contains about 120,000 clones, roughly 87% of which appear only once. The specimen comprised peripheral blood, sampled on day 0 of AZD1222 vaccination. The receptor set was obtained from an adult in good health.

The CDR3, as DNA: TGTGCCAGCTCACCGGAGTCAGACGGAAAGGGAGCTTTCTTT. Residues: CASSPESDGKGAFF. This rearrangement joins TRBV18 to TRBJ1-1; no clear D. Trimming took 3 bases from V and 10 from J, leaving 18 bases between them. The CDR3 totals 14 residues. The V gene's germline CDR1 is KGHSH and CDR2 LQKENI.

V usage is TRBV19 and J usage is TRBJ2-7, with 7 bases lining up with TRBD2. V was pared by 3 bases and J by 2 bases, with 4 bases of the junction left unmatched. The CDR3 has 14 amino acids. From germline, CDR1 is LNHDA and CDR2 SQIVND (reference sequence). The CDR3 DNA reads as TGTGCCAGTAGTATTCGGGGGGACCCCTACGAGCAGTACTTC. Translation: CASSIRGDPYEQYF. The full variable domain, with the rest looked up from reference TRBV19 and TRBJ2-7, is DGGITQSPKYLFRKEGQNVTLSCEQNLNHDAMYWYRQDPGQGLRLIYYSQIVNDFQKGDIAEGYSVSREKKESFPLTVTSAQKNPTAFYLCASSIRGDPYEQYFGPGTRLTVT.

The CDR3 here is CASSQGGTKNIQYF. CDR3 in DNA: TGTGCCAGCAGCCAAGGGGGAACCAAAAACATTCAGTACTTC. This chain links TRBV3-1 (or the pseudogene TRBV3-2) with TRBJ2-4; the D is unclear. This CDR3 is 14 amino acids long. Germline V gene lookup returns CDR1 LGHDT and CDR2 YNNKEL (reference sequence). V lost 1 base and J 2 bases, leaving 6 bases between the germline ends.

This clone was found once. The chain couples TRBV24-1 to TRBJ2-1; D gene ambiguous. CDR1 is KGHDR, CDR2 SFDVKD, per germline. Trimming removed 5 bases from V and 2 bases from J, with 3 bases in between. The CDR3 contains 12 residues. The CDR3 sequence: CATSGPYNEQFF. The CDR3 DNA reads as TGTGCCACCAGTGGACCCTACAATGAGCAGTTCTTC.

In regard to this clone: At one end, the junction sequence differs from germline, possibly due to a read error. The genes are TRBV6-5 and TRBJ2-3, with D hard to call. Germline CDR1 MNHEY, CDR2 SVGAGI. The CDR3 loop spans 13 amino acids. In DNA form, the CDR3 reads TGTGCCAGCAGTTACCTTAGCACGGATACGCAGTATTTT. The encoded protein is CASSYLSTDTQYF.

This chain links TRBV7-2 with TRBJ2-3, with D possibly TRBD1 on 5 matching bases. The CDR3 has 15 residues. The germline CDR1 and CDR2 sequences are SGHTA and FQGNSA. Trimming took 7 bases from V and 2 from J, leaving 16 bases between them. CDR3 sequence (DNA): TGTGCCAGCACCCCTTGGGGCTACTCCACAGATACGCAGTATTTT. This translates into CASTPWGYSTDTQYF.

The chain recombines TRBV10-3 with TRBJ2-5, with D hard to call. Per the germline V gene, CDR1 is ENHRY and CDR2 is SYGVKD. V gave up 7 bases and J gave up 0 bases, with 9 bases separating them. This CDR3 spans 13 amino acids. CDR3 sequence: CAITNEYQETQYF. In DNA, the CDR3 is TGTGCCATCACCAACGAGTACCAAGAGACCCAGTACTTC.

The chain couples TRBV9 to TRBJ2-7; TRBD2 matches at 16 bases. From germline, CDR1 is SGDLS and CDR2 YYNGEE. The CDR3 has 16 amino acids. With V trimmed by 4 bases and J by 5 bases, 6 bases remained unmatched. CDR3 DNA sequence: TGTGCCAGCAGCCCTGGGACTAGCGGGAGGGTTGACGAGCAGTACTTC. Amino acid sequence: CASSPGTSGRVDEQYF.

The rearrangement uses TRBV6-4 and TRBJ2-1; TRBD2 matches 13 bases. This CDR3 comprises 16 residues. Germline V gene data show CDR1 as MRHNA and CDR2 as SNTAGT. Trimming removed 7 bases from V and 5 bases from J; junction bases left unmatched: 8. The CDR3 reads CASNQLAGGPDNEQFF. Here the CDR3 DNA reads TGTGCCAGCAACCAACTAGCGGGAGGGCCAGACAATGAGCAGTTCTTC.

The V gene is TRBV4-2, the J gene TRBJ2-3; D is uncertain. CDR3 length: 12 residues. Between the trimmed V and J ends, which lost 0 bases and 3 bases, there was a span of 1 base. Germline assignment: CDR1 LGHNA and CDR2 YNFKEQ. The CDR3 coding sequence is TGTGCCAGCAGCCAAGAAACAGATACGCAGTATTTT. Its protein product is CASSQETDTQYF.

The chain has TRBV2 and TRBJ2-2; 9 positions match TRBD2. Germline V gene lookup returns CDR1 SNHLY and CDR2 FYNNEI. The ends lost 6 bases at V and 3 bases at J; junction bases unmatched: 17. The CDR3 length is 19 residues. The CDR3 here is CASRPRIGRGGVDTGELFF. CDR3 in DNA: TGTGCCAGCAGACCTCGCATTGGGCGGGGGGGCGTGGACACCGGGGAGCTGTTTTTT.

This clone was found once. V is TRBV9 and J is TRBJ2-1; 12 positions match TRBD2. CDR3 length equals 16 residues. Germline CDR1 reads SGDLS; CDR2 reads YYNGEE. J gave up 6 bases and V 0 bases, and 4 bases lay outside the gene matches. The CDR3 protein is CASSVGLAGAFNEQFF. For the CDR3, the DNA is TGTGCCAGCAGCGTAGGACTAGCGGGAGCCTTCAATGAGCAGTTCTTC.

The chain carries TRBV28 and TRBJ2-7, with a weak D call TRBD2 (6 bases). The CDR3 has 15 residues. Germline-derived CDR1 and CDR2 are MDHEN and SYDVKM. Trimming removed 3 bases from V and 4 bases from J, with 16 bases in between. The CDR3 protein is CASSFSGTPPYEQYF. In DNA form, the CDR3 reads TGTGCCAGCAGTTTCTCCGGGACTCCTCCATACGAGCAGTACTTC.

The rearrangement uses TRBV13 and TRBJ2-3, with a weak D call TRBD2 (6 bases). The V end lost 5 bases, the J end lost 4 bases, and 22 bases lay between the germline ends. Germline V gene sequence: CDR1 PRHDT, CDR2 FYEKMQ (reference sequence). This CDR3 has 17 residues. CDR3 amino acids: CASSGRRRGYDADTQYF. The CDR3 coding sequence is TGTGCCAGCAGCGGAAGAAGGAGGGGTTACGATGCAGATACGCAGTATTTT.

The chain combines TRBV19 with TRBJ2-2; no definite D call. Trimming removed 3 bases at V and 2 bases at J, with 4 bases between. Germline values: CDR1 LNHDA, CDR2 SQIVND (reference sequence). CDR3 length: 13 residues. CDR3 sequence (DNA): TGTGCCAGTAGTATTGGTAACACCGGGGAGCTGTTTTTT. Encoded protein: CASSIGNTGELFF.

This chain links TRBV5-6 with TRBJ2-3; the D is unclear. CDR3 length equals 13 residues. CDR1 SGHDT and CDR2 YYEEEE come from the germline V gene. V shed 0 bases and J shed 6 bases, with 8 bases lying between them. CDR3 bases: TGTGCCAGCAGCTTGGGTATCAGGGATACGCAGTATTTT. Its protein is CASSLGIRDTQYF.

A few counts support this clone. The chain employs TRBV18 and TRBJ1-1; D is unclear. Looked up from germline, CDR1 is KGHSH and CDR2 is LQKENI. V lost 0 bases to trimming and J lost 0 bases, with 2 bases between them. The CDR3 has 13 amino acids. The CDR3 here is CASSPPMNTEAFF. The DNA of the CDR3 is TGTGCCAGCTCACCACCAATGAACACTGAAGCTTTCTTT.

The chain joins TRBV2 to TRBJ1-2, with a possible D match to TRBD1 (6 bases). The CDR3 length is 14 residues. V was cut by 3 bases and J by 4 bases, with 12 bases left in between. Germline lookup yields CDR1 SNHLY and CDR2 FYNNEI. CDR3 bases: TGTGCCAGCAGTGATCGGGGCAGGGGCTATGGCTACACCTTC. Translated, it gives CASSDRGRGYGYTF.

The genes are TRBV7-9 and TRBJ1-2; TRBD1 matches at 9 bases. The V segment lost 1 base and the J segment 6 bases; nucleotides outside the gene matches: 3. The CDR3 is made up of 14 amino acids. Germline values: CDR1 SEHNR, CDR2 FQNEAQ (reference sequence). CDR3 protein: CASSLGTGAHGYTF. The CDR3 nucleotides are TGTGCCAGCAGCTTAGGGACAGGGGCCCATGGCTACACCTTC.

This clone appeared once. The rearrangement joins TRBV9 to TRBJ2-1, with 9 nucleotides matching TRBD2. With V trimmed by 4 bases and J by 4 bases, 6 bases remained unmatched. The CDR3 runs to 15 residues. The V gene's germline CDR1 is SGDLS and CDR2 YYNGEE. The CDR3 DNA sequence: TGTGCCAGCAGCCCCCGACTAGCGGCTTACAATGAGCAGTTCTTC. Protein sequence: CASSPRLAAYNEQFF.

The chain has TRBV11-3 and TRBJ2-3; D is ambiguous. Germline values: CDR1 SGHNT, CDR2 YENEEA. Trimming shortened V by 5 bases and J by 2 bases, and 17 bases separated the two germline ends. CDR3 length equals 16 residues. CDR3 sequence reads: CASSAYWAPITDTQYF. CDR3 nucleotides: TGTGCCAGCAGCGCCTACTGGGCCCCGATCACAGATACGCAGTATTTT.

The chain has TRBV6-5 and TRBJ1-5, with 11 bases fitting TRBD1. CDR3 length: 15 amino acids. The ends lost 4 bases at V and 3 bases at J; junction bases unmatched: 2. CDR1 and CDR2 (germline): MNHEY, SVGAGI. CDR3 protein: CASSSDRGLNQPQHF. In nucleotides, the CDR3 is TGTGCCAGCAGTTCGGACAGGGGGCTCAATCAGCCCCAGCATTTT.

CDR3 in amino acids: CASRREPNNEQFF. The CDR3 nucleotides read TGTGCCAGCAGACGGGAGCCTAACAATGAGCAGTTCTTC. This sequence joins TRBV3-1 (or the pseudogene TRBV3-2) and TRBJ2-1, with D possibly being TRBD2 (6 bases). The CDR3 length is 13 residues. Germline V gene sequence: CDR1 LGHDT, CDR2 YNNKEL (reference sequence). The ends were cut back, 6 bases at V and 5 bases at J, with 11 bases in the middle.

The chain joins TRBV7-2 to TRBJ1-5; D uncertain. Germline values: CDR1 SGHTA, CDR2 FQGNSA. There are 17 residues in the CDR3. V dropped 4 bases and J dropped 1 base, with 17 bases sitting between them. CDR3 DNA sequence: TGTGCCAGCAGCTCGAGTGCCAGTAATACCAGCAATCAGCCCCAGCATTTT. This codes for CASSSSASNTSNQPQHF.

The chain links TRBV28 to TRBJ1-2; 9 positions agree with TRBD1. The length of the CDR3 is 15 residues. Losses at the gene ends were 4 bases for V and 7 bases for J; bases not matched to a gene: 10. Germline loops: CDR1 MDHEN, CDR2 SYDVKM. CDR3 loop: CASSSLGTGNGGYTF. The CDR3 DNA follows: TGTGCCAGCAGTTCCTTAGGGACAGGGAACGGTGGCTACACCTTC.

V is TRBV27 and J is TRBJ1-1, with unresolved D. Germline assignment: CDR1 MNHEY and CDR2 SMNVEV (reference sequence). V gave up 5 bases and J gave up 1 base, with 26 bases separating them. There are 19 residues in the CDR3. In nucleotides, the CDR3 is TGTGCCAGCAGTCCTGAAAACCCCGGCCTCGGAGGCCGGAACACTGAAGCTTTCTTT. Residues: CASSPENPGLGGRNTEAFF.

The chain carries TRBV13 and TRBJ2-7, with D possibly being TRBD1 (6 bases). This CDR3 has 16 residues. The germline CDR1 and CDR2 sequences are PRHDT and FYEKMQ (reference sequence). V lost 5 bases to trimming and J lost 3 bases, with 20 bases between them. The CDR3 region is CASSLLLGGQNYEQYF. The CDR3 DNA reads as TGTGCCAGCAGCCTCCTCCTAGGAGGACAGAACTACGAGCAGTACTTC.

V usage is TRBV7-9 and J usage is TRBJ1-1; no firm D call. Deletions cut 5 bases from V and 1 base from J, with 14 bases between. CDR3 length equals 15 residues. Germline CDR1 is SEHNR and CDR2 is FQNEAQ (reference sequence). The CDR3, as DNA: TGTGCCAGCAGCGAGCGTAGAGGTGAGAACACTGAAGCTTTCTTT. This gives the protein CASSERRGENTEAFF.

The chain combines TRBV9 with TRBJ2-1; no clear D gene. V dropped 0 bases and J dropped 10 bases, with 14 bases sitting between them. The CDR3 totals 14 residues. Germline V gene data show CDR1 as SGDLS and CDR2 as YYNGEE. CDR3 residues: CASSVEPSRREQFF. For the CDR3, the DNA is TGTGCCAGCAGCGTAGAGCCCTCACGGCGAGAGCAGTTCTTC.

The rearrangement uses TRBV28 and TRBJ2-7; D may be TRBD1 (6 bases). This CDR3 region has 15 residues. The V gene's germline CDR1 is MDHEN and CDR2 SYDVKM. The V and J ends lost 5 bases and 0 bases respectively, with 14 bases between them. CDR3 DNA: TGTGCCAGCAGTCCCCCAGGGGCAAGCTCCTACGAGCAGTACTTC. Encoded protein: CASSPPGASSYEQYF.